This T cell receptor (beta chain) originates from a study of vaccination effects on CD4 cells after COVID-19. Overall study: Samples that were drawn after vaccination came a median of 72 days after the second dose. The researchers cultured 1.9 million or so PBMC per well with approximately 11 IU/ml IL-2 and 8 to 10 ug/ml peptides. Findings of the study overall: Infection- and vaccine-induced clones contracted markedly late after vaccination.

CD4+ T cells were isolated after around 10 days of culture. Participants got two doses of BNT162b2 or mRNA-1273 vaccine. In the cultures, half the medium was exchanged for IL-2 medium on days 3 and 7. Comment on this clone: As yet, its antigen is unknown.

This CDR3 is built from 11 residues. The V end was cut by 3 bases, the J end by 8 bases, with 10 bases between. The V gene's germline CDR1 is DFQATT and CDR2 SNEGSKA (reference sequence). The data were produced by immunoSEQ multiplex PCR, yet TCRdb's version contains in-frame clones alone and is incomplete. The sample includes fewer than 55,000 clones, roughly 72% of them seen just once. The sequence came from a human donor who received a COVID-19 vaccine. V gene TRBV20-1 combines with J gene TRBJ1-2, with D unclear. This specimen was CD4+ T cells from PBMCs cultured without peptide, taken after COVID-19 vaccination. The CDR3 reads CSASLGQGYTF. The DNA for the CDR3 is TGCAGTGCTAGTTTGGGTCAGGGCTACACCTTC.